This TCR beta chain was recovered during a study of CD8 T cells in ankylosing spondylitis. The study's findings and limits: Disease-linked clones bore a CD8+ phenotype and were relatively rare in peripheral blood. Ankylosing spondylitis blood appeared to carry a characteristic TCR beta motif of roughly 8 highly homologous variants.

This clonotype was seen more than once but under ten times. No antigen is known for it. Libraries for TCR beta were made by quantitative 5'-RACE with molecular barcodes. TCRdb re-analysed the 5' RACE reads in MiXCR, keeping a single row per CDR3 protein. The table includes about 250,000 distinct CDR3 sequences, roughly 32% detected once. The CDR3 extends over 13 amino acids. The V end lost 4 bases, the J end lost 11 bases, and 15 bases lay between the germline ends. Germline lookup yields CDR1 SEHNR and CDR2 FQNEAQ (reference sequence). Sequenced: blood, either unsorted or a sorted T cell fraction (not recorded which). The sequence was collected from a male donor with ankylosing spondylitis or in good health (not recorded which). The rearrangement links TRBV7-9 to TRBJ2-1; D gene uncertain. Here the CDR3 reads CASSSVGLGQQFF. In nucleotides, the CDR3 is TGTGCCAGCAGCTCCGTAGGCCTCGGGCAGCAGTTCTTC.